This T cell receptor (beta chain) emerged from a study of PD-L1 blockade in urothelial cancer. Study in general: Typically, measured as a median, blood samples had roughly 140,000 T cells.

Data came from immunoSEQ multiplex PCR; TCRdb stores just in-frame clones and leaves some out. Among more than 55,000 clones listed, more than 70% were seen once. Disease in patients was locally advanced or metastatic urothelial carcinoma. Pretreatment sampling and on-treatment sampling together yielded between 1 and 8 samples for each patient. The CDR3 spans 12 residues. Deletions cut 4 bases from V and 5 bases from J, with 8 bases between. Germline-derived CDR1 and CDR2 are WNHNN and SYGVQD (reference sequence). The receptor was derived from a man aged 50 to 59 with urothelial cancer. This sample comprised PBMCs, obtained around atezolizumab (anti-PD-L1) treatment. V is TRBV10-1 and J is TRBJ1-1, with D maybe TRBD1 (5 bases). The CDR3 reads CASSAGSTEAFF. CDR3 coding DNA: TGCGCCAGCAGTGCAGGGTCGACTGAAGCTTTCTTT.